The present entry profiles one T cell receptor beta chain with its context. This record belongs to a study of shared clonotypes between healthy human individuals. V was pared by 4 bases and J by 1 base, with 22 bases between. CDR1 and CDR2 (germline): LGHNA, YSLEER. CDR3 length: 19 residues. Profiled with immunoSEQ multiplex PCR; TCRdb holds only in-frame clones, not every one. Counted here are about 2.4 million clones, more than 85% occurring once; the ten biggest clones make up about 0.39%. This receptor was taken from a man aged 18 to 30 in good health. Some clones in this sample may be carry-over from other donors' samples. The specimen sequenced was naive CD4+ T cells from PBMCs. Subset noted: CD45RA+ positively selected. The J gene is TRBJ2-2, the V gene TRBV4-3, with TRBD1 as a possible D gene (6 bases). CDR3 amino acids: CASSLKTVRGTLNTGELFF. The CDR3 DNA reads TGCGCCAGCAGCCTCAAGACGGTGAGAGGGACATTGAACACCGGGGAGCTGTTTTTT.